This T cell receptor beta chain was profiled in a study of T cell responses to AZD1222 COVID-19 vaccine. The V gene's germline CDR1 is SGDLS and CDR2 YYNGEE. The CDR3 is made up of 14 amino acids. Trimming took 0 bases from V and 1 from J, leaving 7 bases between them. Sequencing was performed with immunoSEQ multiplex PCR; in TCRdb, only in-frame clones are kept and a portion is missing. The sample records fewer than 150,000 clones, over 90% being singletons. The V gene is TRBV9, the J gene TRBJ2-5, with D possibly being TRBD1 or TRBD2 (5 bases each). The sample was peripheral blood, taken on day 0 of AZD1222 vaccination. This sequence was found in an adult in good health. Written as DNA, the CDR3 is TGTGCCAGCAGCGTAGCGGGGCTCCAAGAGACCCAGTACTTC. As protein: CASSVAGLQETQYF.